What follows are 17 T cell receptor beta chains derived from one specimen sequenced in a study of shared clonotypes between healthy human individuals. Method: immunoSEQ multiplex PCR; TCRdb's copy keeps in-frame clones and lacks some. Of over 2 million clones detected, roughly 94% appear once; the ten largest clones hold 0.1% to 0.15%. Sequencing used naive CD4+ T cells sorted from blood. The subset is: CD45RA+ positively selected. The receptors originated from a man between 18 and 29 years old in good health.

As DNA, the CDR3 is TGTGCCAGCAGCAAGGACAGGGATAGTGGCTACACCTTC. This codes for CASSKDRDSGYTF. The chain couples TRBV11-2 to TRBJ1-2, with 8 bases lining up with TRBD1. V was clipped by 5 bases and J by 7 bases; unmatched bases: 6. CDR3 length: 13 residues. Germline CDR1 SGHAT, CDR2 FQNNGV.

The rearrangement uses TRBV27 and TRBJ2-7, with TRBD2 identical over 10 bases. The CDR3 sequence is 13 residues long. From germline, CDR1 is MNHEY and CDR2 SMNVEV (reference sequence). The V segment lost 5 bases and the J segment 5 bases; nucleotides outside the gene matches: 3. CDR3 nucleotide sequence: TGTGCCAGCAGTGCTGGGACTAGCGACGAGCAGTACTTC. Residues: CASSAGTSDEQYF.

This chain uses TRBV5-1 with TRBJ2-7, with 7 positions matching TRBD2. Germline V gene data show CDR1 as SGHRS and CDR2 as YFSETQ. With 2 bases clipped from V and 3 bases from J, the junction kept 2 bases outside the gene matches. There are 13 residues in the CDR3. CDR3 DNA: TGCGCCAGCAGCTTTGGGGAGGGCTACGAGCAGTACTTC. Translating gives CASSFGEGYEQYF.

This rearrangement joins TRBV6-5 to TRBJ2-7, with no clear D. V dropped 1 base and J dropped 7 bases, with 11 bases sitting between them. Germline CDR1 reads MNHEY; CDR2 reads SVGAGI. The CDR3 covers 13 residues. As DNA, the CDR3 is TGTGCCAGCAGTTACTTGGACGGAGCGGAGCAGTACTTC. Its protein is CASSYLDGAEQYF.

For this clone: The sample holds other DNA sequences that translate to the same CDR3. The chain combines TRBV30 with TRBJ1-2, with TRBD1 matching 8 bases. There are 14 residues in the CDR3. Germline CDR1 is GTSNPN and CDR2 is SVGIG (reference sequence). J gave up 5 bases and V 3 bases, and 8 bases lay outside the gene matches. The CDR3 loop reads CAWSAGQGGYGYTF. The CDR3 DNA reads TGTGCCTGGAGCGCCGGACAGGGAGGGTATGGCTACACCTTC.

This chain joins TRBV27 and TRBJ1-1, with a weak D call TRBD1 (6 bases). V dropped 5 bases and J dropped 2 bases, with 12 bases sitting between them. This CDR3 region has 14 residues. In germline, CDR1 is MNHEY, CDR2 SMNVEV (reference sequence). The CDR3, as DNA: TGTGCCAGCAGTGTGGACAGATCAAACACTGAAGCTTTCTTT. Residues: CASSVDRSNTEAFF.

This chain uses TRBV28 with TRBJ2-3; TRBD1 agrees at 7 bases. This CDR3 has 17 amino acids. CDR1 MDHEN and CDR2 SYDVKM come from the germline V gene. Trimming at V came to 4 bases and at J to 2 bases, leaving 12 bases not matched to a gene. CDR3 protein: CASSSKPGQTDTDTQYF. The CDR3 nucleotides read TGTGCCAGCAGTTCAAAGCCGGGACAGACAGACACAGATACGCAGTATTTT. Together with reference TRBV28 and TRBJ2-3, the CDR3 gives the full variable domain: DVKVTQSSRYLVKRTGEKVFLECVQDMDHENMFWYRQDPGLGLRLIYFSYDVKMKEKGDIPEGYSVSREKKERFSLILESASTNQTSMYLCASSSKPGQTDTDTQYFGPGTRLTVL.

In its sample, this clone was seen once. The V gene is TRBV15, the J gene TRBJ1-5; D call uncertain. Germline V gene lookup returns CDR1 LNHNV and CDR2 YYDKDF (reference sequence). This CDR3 is built from 16 residues. The ends were cut back, 0 bases at V and 0 bases at J, with 9 bases in the middle. The CDR3 DNA follows: TGTGCCACCAGCAGAGATGGGTATTATAGCAATCAGCCCCAGCATTTT. It codes for CATSRDGYYSNQPQHF.

This chain joins TRBV18 and TRBJ1-5; TRBD1 agrees at 8 bases. Germline loops: CDR1 KGHSH, CDR2 LQKENI. This CDR3 is built from 15 residues. V lost 4 bases to trimming and J lost 6 bases; unmatched junction nucleotides: 8. The CDR3 coding sequence is TGTGCCAGCTCACAGCAGGGGGCCTTCGGTCAGCCCCAGCATTTT. Translating it yields CASSQQGAFGQPQHF.

V and J are TRBV30 and TRBJ1-2; D perhaps matches TRBD1 (5 bases). Looked up from germline, CDR1 is GTSNPN and CDR2 is SVGIG (reference sequence). The CDR3 covers 13 residues. Deletions cut 2 bases from V and 8 bases from J, with 15 bases between. DNA for the CDR3: TGTGCCTGGAGTCTTGACAGTGCCTTGGGCTACACCTTC. It is translated as CAWSLDSALGYTF.

The chain recombines TRBV5-1 with TRBJ2-1, with 8 bases matching TRBD2. The junction had 5 bases not matched to a gene; V was cut back by 2 bases and J by 4 bases. The CDR3 contains 15 residues. Germline assignment: CDR1 SGHRS and CDR2 YFSETQ. CDR3 coding DNA: TGCGCCAGCAGCTTAGCGGGGGAGGAGTACAATGAGCAGTTCTTC. It translates to CASSLAGEEYNEQFF.

There are a few counts of this clone. Within the sample, other DNA sequences also encode this same CDR3. The chain employs TRBV27 and TRBJ1-6; D may be TRBD1 (5 bases). The germline V gene encodes CDR1 MNHEY and CDR2 SMNVEV (reference sequence). Trimming stripped 5 bases from V and 4 bases from J, with 12 bases between. CDR3 length: 15 amino acids. This CDR3 is CASSLGTGYNSPLHF. CDR3 nucleotide sequence: TGTGCCAGCAGTCTGGGGACGGGATATAATTCACCCCTCCACTTT.

This sequence joins TRBV4-1 and TRBJ1-1; no clear D. This CDR3 has 13 residues. The V and J ends lost 4 bases and 3 bases respectively, with 9 bases between them. Germline CDR1 reads MGHRA; CDR2 reads YSYEKL. CDR3 DNA: TGCGCCAGCAGCCGATCTACGTACACTGAAGCTTTCTTT. This gives the protein CASSRSTYTEAFF.

The V gene is TRBV5-4, the J gene TRBJ1-4, with 7 bases that match TRBD1. Losses at the gene ends were 0 bases for V and 5 bases for J; bases not matched to a gene: 4. This CDR3 has 15 residues. Looked up from germline, CDR1 is SGHNT and CDR2 is YYREEE (reference sequence). CDR3 amino acids: CASSLEGQRNEKLFF. The CDR3 DNA sequence: TGTGCCAGCAGCTTGGAGGGACAGAGAAATGAAAAACTGTTTTTT.

The chain is built from TRBV14 and TRBJ1-5, with D maybe TRBD1 (5 bases). Trimming shortened V by 5 bases and J by 1 base, and 9 bases separated the two germline ends. The CDR3 is 14 amino acids. CDR1 and CDR2 (germline): SGHDN, FVKESK. The CDR3 DNA reads as TGTGCCAGCAGCTCAAGGGACAGCAATCAGCCCCAGCATTTT. Residues: CASSSRDSNQPQHF.

A single count supports this clone. The V and J genes are TRBV9 and TRBJ1-1, with D maybe TRBD1 (5 bases). Germline CDR1 SGDLS, CDR2 YYNGEE. The CDR3 is made up of 14 amino acids. The germline V and J ends were trimmed by 0 bases and 7 bases, with 13 bases remaining between them. Written as DNA, the CDR3 is TGTGCCAGCAGCGTAGTTGGAGGGGTCGGTGAAGCTTTCTTT. This sequence encodes CASSVVGGVGEAFF.

This clone showed up just a few times. At the DNA level, this CDR3 is encoded by other sequences in the same sample as well. The V gene is TRBV6-5, the J gene TRBJ2-7, with D perhaps TRBD1 or TRBD2 (5 bases each). The CDR3 spans 13 residues. V lost 0 bases and J lost 3, with 6 bases in between. Germline CDR1 reads MNHEY; CDR2 reads SVGAGI. This CDR3 is CASSYSRGYEQYF. The CDR3 DNA is TGTGCCAGCAGTTACTCGAGGGGCTACGAGCAGTACTTC.